This T cell receptor beta chain was obtained from a study of blood T cell repertoires in COVID-19. About the study: Samples of COVID-19 (acute and convalescent) were obtained from the United States, Italy and Spain.

Original handling: Reference gene primer amplification gave nucleated cell count estimates. Produced via immunoSEQ multiplex PCR; TCRdb's table is partial and in-frame only. V and J calls and clone size are those listed in that table; D and trimming were worked out from the DNA. The data contain tens of thousands of clones, 82% of them singletons. This clone was observed a few times. This CDR3 is 14 amino acids long. V lost 7 bases to trimming and J lost 6 bases, with 18 bases between them. CDR1 SNHLY and CDR2 FYNNEI come from the germline V gene. Specimen: peripheral blood. This sequence was found in a human donor in a cohort sampled during active COVID-19. The chain employs TRBV2 and TRBJ1-2; possibly TRBD1 for D (5 bases). The CDR3: CASTPREGRDGYTF. The CDR3 DNA sequence: TGTGCCAGCACTCCTAGGGAGGGACGGGATGGCTACACCTTC.